Presented here are 9 T cell receptor beta chains from one specimen sequenced in a study of blood T cell repertoires in COVID-19. Method: immunoSEQ multiplex PCR; TCRdb's copy keeps in-frame clones and lacks some. The table has over 110,000 clones, 70% to 90% seen once. Sequencing was done on a sample of peripheral blood. The receptors derive from a human donor in a cohort sampled during active COVID-19.

The chain links TRBV5-6 to TRBJ1-1, with 7 bases matching TRBD1. The CDR3 length is 15 residues. Germline V gene data show CDR1 as SGHDT and CDR2 as YYEEEE. V lost 5 bases, J lost 3 bases, and 10 bases stayed unmatched. CDR3 amino acids: CASSPGHDRDTEAFF. DNA of the CDR3: TGTGCCAGCAGTCCTGGCCACGACAGGGACACTGAAGCTTTCTTT. Together with reference TRBV5-6 and TRBJ1-1, the CDR3 gives the full variable domain: DAGVTQSPTHLIKTRGQQVTLRCSPKSGHDTVSWYQQALGQGPQFIFQYYEEEERQRGNFPDRFSGHQFPNYSSELNVNALLLGDSALYLCASSPGHDRDTEAFFGQGTRLTVV.

The chain uses TRBV7-8 and TRBJ2-2; 7 bases agree with TRBD2. Germline V gives CDR1 SGHVS, CDR2 FQNEAQ. The CDR3 extends over 15 amino acids. The V gene end was trimmed by 4 bases and the J gene end by 1 base; junction bases not matched to a gene: 3. CDR3 DNA sequence: TGTGCCAGCAGCTCCCGGACTAGGAACACCGGGGAGCTGTTTTTT. It is translated as CASSSRTRNTGELFF.

The rearrangement joins TRBV6-5 to TRBJ1-1, with 9 bases matching TRBD1. Germline-derived CDR1 and CDR2 are MNHEY and SVGAGI. There are 15 residues in the CDR3. Germline trimming cut 6 bases from V and 2 bases from J; bases unmatched to any gene: 7. The CDR3 bases are TGTGCCAGCAGCGGACAGGGGAGAATTAACACTGAAGCTTTCTTT. Protein: CASSGQGRINTEAFF.

This chain uses TRBV4-3 with TRBJ1-2; tentative D call: TRBD1 (5 bases). From germline, CDR1 is LGHNA and CDR2 YSLEER. V was cut by 1 base and J by 8 bases, with 14 bases left in between. The CDR3 is 14 amino acids. The CDR3 reads CASSQGSSRAGYTF. The CDR3 DNA reads TGCGCCAGCAGCCAAGGGTCGAGCAGGGCCGGCTACACCTTC.

The CDR3, as DNA: TGTGCCAGCAGTTACTCGAAGGCAGGGGCCCACACTGAAGCTTTCTTT. Translating it yields CASSYSKAGAHTEAFF. This chain links TRBV6-5 with TRBJ1-1, with D perhaps matching TRBD1 (6 bases). V was trimmed by 0 bases and J by 3 bases, leaving 14 bases between them. This CDR3 is built from 16 residues. Germline V gene lookup returns CDR1 MNHEY and CDR2 SVGAGI.

The chain couples TRBV4-1 to TRBJ1-4; weak D call: TRBD1 (5 bases). Germline V gene lookup returns CDR1 MGHRA and CDR2 YSYEKL. This CDR3 is 15 amino acids long. Trimming pared 4 bases from V and 2 bases from J, leaving 11 bases between. CDR3 protein: CASSPHGGTNEKLFF. CDR3 bases: TGCGCCAGCAGCCCCCATGGGGGGACTAATGAAAAACTGTTTTTT.

This chain connects TRBV25-1 to TRBJ1-1; 7 nucleotides line up with TRBD1. The germline V gene encodes CDR1 MGHDK and CDR2 SYGVNS. V dropped 6 bases and J dropped 1; count of bases not matched to a gene: 8. The CDR3 loop spans 15 amino acids. The CDR3 nucleotides are TGTGCCAGCAGCCCGGAGGGGGCTAGGAACACTGAAGCTTTCTTT. Protein product: CASSPEGARNTEAFF.

The CDR3: CASMMAGGTAFF. Written as DNA, the CDR3 is TGCGCCAGCATGATGGCAGGGGGCACGGCTTTCTTT. J is TRBJ1-1 and V is TRBV10-1; 8 bases align to TRBD1. In germline, CDR1 is WNHNN, CDR2 SYGVQD (reference sequence). V dropped 7 bases and J dropped 11; count of bases not matched to a gene: 9. CDR3 length: 12 residues.

Note on this clone: The identical CDR3 is also encoded by other nucleotide sequences in the sample. This rearrangement joins TRBV18 to TRBJ1-1; D is unresolved. Germline lookup yields CDR1 KGHSH and CDR2 LQKENI. The CDR3 sequence is 13 residues long. Trimming removed 3 bases at V and 1 base at J, with 6 bases between. Here the CDR3 DNA reads TGTGCCAGCTCACCCCCAGGGAACACTGAAGCTTTCTTT. The encoded protein is CASSPPGNTEAFF.